This T cell receptor beta chain was identified in a study of CD8+ T cells in alopecia areata. Study results and caveats: Mice showed TCR sharing more clearly than patients did, possibly owing to HLA. Lesional tissue from the scalp (especially in alopecia totalis/universalis) showed higher clonality than normal scalp.

As part of sample collection, lesional scalp punch biopsies and peripheral blood were taken from alopecia areata patients. Extracted from the samples, RNA was reverse transcribed into cDNA to serve as the sequencing template. Assay: immunoSEQ multiplex PCR; the TCRdb copy retains only in-frame clones and omits some. The sample yields around 35,000 clones, approximately 52% seen once. By proportion, this clone is medium-sized. Its antigen is still unknown. The CDR3 is made up of 15 amino acids. V was shortened by 0 bases and J by 9 bases, with 12 bases between the two germline ends. Germline V gives CDR1 SGHDN, CDR2 FVKESK.

This chain joins TRBV14 and TRBJ1-6; no reliable D call. Sequencing input: NKG2D-high CD8+ T cells sorted from blood. The TCR originated in a human donor with alopecia areata. The CDR3 nucleotides are TGTGCCAGCAGCCAAGAATCGATCGAGGGTTCACCCCTCCACTTT. Translated: CASSQESIEGSPLHF.